This is a list of T cell receptor beta chains from one sample in a study of tissue T cells after allogeneic stem cell transplantation. Using immunoSEQ multiplex PCR, the repertoire was profiled, and TCRdb retains in-frame clones only, with some absent. The sample consists of some 24,000 clones, 73% of them appearing once. The sample in question was tissue from the ileum, obtained at autopsy. Source of these receptors: a female donor over 55 with lung cancer. The CDR3 runs from the conserved cysteine through the conserved F or W.

V,length,J,CDR3
TRBV13,17,TRBJ2-2,CASSLGAGGPWTGELFF
TRBV7-3,18,TRBJ2-3,CASSLTPGTSGRTDTQYF
TRBV27,13,TRBJ1-1,CASSLEPFTEAFF
TRBV11-3,14,TRBJ2-7,CASSPKRGSYEQYF
TRBV30,13,TRBJ2-5,CAWSVRQLMPQYF
TRBV20-1,13,TRBJ1-5,CSASLQVNQPQHF
TRBV19,16,TRBJ2-2,CATKTPGLLNTGELFF
TRBV7-2,15,TRBJ2-7,CASSLLYNRGYEQYF
TRBV6-5,14,TRBJ1-6,CASRRGQDWGPLHF
TRBV6-6,14,TRBJ2-2,CASSRDYPTGELFF
TRBV15,11,TRBJ2-7,CATSGTREQYF
TRBV24-1,15,TRBJ1-4,CATSAAGGYNEKLFF
TRBV30,11,TRBJ1-1,CAWSAPIRAFF
TRBV3-1/TRBV3-2,16,TRBJ2-5,CASSPGTLLPQETQYF
TRBV7-3,15,TRBJ2-1,CASSSFSNSYNEQFF
TRBV19,11,TRBJ1-5,CASSQNQPQHF
TRBV3-1/TRBV3-2,15,TRBJ1-2,CASSRETKGGRGYTF
TRBV4-1,16,TRBJ2-3,CASSPSQASSSDTQYF
TRBV9,15,TRBJ2-1,CASSVVSGIYNEQFF
TRBV9,13,TRBJ1-1,CASSPSWGPEAFF
TRBV4-3,15,TRBJ2-2,CASSTSRARTGELFF
TRBV3-1/TRBV3-2,13,TRBJ1-1,CASSRKPGTEAFF
TRBV19,11,TRBJ2-7,CASTDTYEQYF